This TCR beta chain was profiled in a study of blood T cell repertoires in COVID-19. TCRdb's table, derived via immunoSEQ multiplex PCR, lists solely in-frame clones and lacks some. The sample gives roughly 170,000 clones, 79% of which show up once; 8.1% is in the top ten. Germline V lookup: CDR1 SGHNT, CDR2 YYREEE (reference sequence). J was trimmed by 2 bases and V by 2 bases; bases with no gene match: 1. The CDR3 covers 15 residues. Sample: peripheral blood. The J gene is TRBJ2-3, the V gene TRBV5-4; 11 positions match TRBD2. The clonotype was recovered from a woman aged 55-75 years with COVID-19, enrolled during active disease. The CDR3: CASSFSGGATDTQYF. DNA of the CDR3: TGTGCCAGCAGCTTTAGCGGGGGGGCCACAGATACGCAGTATTTT.